This T cell receptor (beta chain) was sequenced for a study of technical replicates of blood from several donors. Trimming cost V 1 base and J 3 bases, with 13 bases left between them. Germline V gives CDR1 LGHNA, CDR2 YNFKEQ. This CDR3 has 15 amino acids. Sequencing used immunoSEQ multiplex PCR; TCRdb keeps in-frame clones, though not all of them. Here the sample spans under 85,000 clones, approximately 83% being singletons. The J gene is TRBJ2-7, the V gene TRBV4-2; no clear D gene. The clonotype was recovered from a human donor in good health. Some clones in this sample may be carry-over from other donors' samples. What was sequenced was PBMCs. In nucleotides, the CDR3 is TGTGCCAGCAGCCAAGCAAACGTAGTCGTCTACGAGCAGTACTTC. It translates to CASSQANVVVYEQYF.